Listed below are T cell receptor beta chains from one sample, sequenced in a study of Graves' ophthalmopathy and Graves' hyperthyroidism. TCRdb used MiXCR to reprocess the multiplex PCR reads, holding one entry per CDR3 protein. This table has about 740,000 distinct CDR3 sequences, roughly 40% appearing once. Input material: peripheral blood. These receptors were taken from an adult man with Graves' ophthalmopathy. The CDR3 runs from the conserved cysteine through the conserved F or W. The D gene is left open where the match is weak. Some rows mark clone size as missing; the rest say once, few, many or name a class of expanded clone.

TRBV12-3/TRBV12-4	TRBJ1-5	few	.	CASSELIGNQPQHF	TGTGCCAGCAGTGAACTAATCGGCAATCAGCCCCAGCATTTT
TRBV18	TRBJ2-5	.	TRBD1	CASSPRTGGAETQYF	TGTGCCAGCTCACCAAGGACAGGGGGAGCAGAGACCCAGTACTTC
TRBV7-2	TRBJ2-7	.	TRBD2	CASSLVSGLASEEQYF	TGTGCCAGCAGCTTAGTGTCGGGACTAGCGAGCGAGGAGCAGTACTTC
TRBV6-5	TRBJ2-7	.	.	CASSYSQTRTTYEQYF	TGTGCCAGCAGTTACTCGCAGACCAGAACTACCTACGAGCAGTACTTC
TRBV20-1	TRBJ2-5	few	.	CSARDSAETQYF	TGCAGTGCAAGGGACTCAGCCGAGACCCAGTACTTC
TRBV14	TRBJ1-1	.	.	CASSQDRVFEAFF	TGTGCCAGCAGCCAAGATCGAGTTTTTGAAGCTTTCTTT
TRBV29-1	TRBJ2-3	many	.	CSVEVGGGTDTQYF	TGCAGCGTTGAGGTGGGGGGCGGCACAGATACGCAGTATTTT
TRBV15	TRBJ1-2	once	TRBD1	CATSRGDRWTGYTF	TGTGCCACCAGCAGGGGGGACAGGTGGACCGGCTACACCTTC
TRBV10-2	TRBJ1-2	.	.	CASSGTGDVFSGYTF	TGCGCCAGCAGTGGCACCGGGGATGTCTTCTCGGGCTACACCTTC
TRBV7-9	TRBJ1-1	.	.	CASSQTSGRAGTEAFF	TGTGCCAGCAGCCAGACTAGCGGGAGGGCCGGCACTGAAGCTTTCTTT
TRBV20-1	TRBJ1-2	.	.	CSAKRAGELYGYTF	TGCAGTGCTAAAAGGGCGGGCGAGCTCTATGGCTACACCTTC
TRBV9	TRBJ2-5	.	.	CASSVEALTGQETQYF	TGTGCCAGCAGCGTAGAGGCTTTGACAGGACAAGAGACCCAGTACTTC
TRBV11-2	TRBJ2-3	once	TRBD2	CASSGLAARTDTQYF	TGTGCCAGCAGCGGACTAGCGGCCCGCACAGATACGCAGTATTTT
TRBV29-1	TRBJ1-2	many	TRBD1	CSVTGTGGGYGYTF	TGCAGCGTGACCGGGACAGGGGGCGGCTATGGCTACACCTTC
TRBV4-3	TRBJ2-7	.	.	CASSQDLNEGIGYEQYF	TGCGCCAGCAGCCAAGATCTTAATGAGGGCATTGGCTACGAGCAGTACTTC
TRBV25-1	TRBJ1-2	.	TRBD1	CARPDRLGHGYTF	TGTGCTAGACCGGACAGGCTTGGGCATGGCTACACCTTC
TRBV19	TRBJ1-1	.	.	CASSPAVSDTEAFF	TGTGCCAGTAGTCCGGCGGTGAGTGACACTGAAGCTTTCTTT
TRBV25-1	TRBJ1-1	.	TRBD1	CASSSTGGYFNTEAFF	TGTGCCAGCAGTTCGACAGGGGGTTACTTTAACACTGAAGCTTTCTTT
TRBV10-3	TRBJ1-1	.	.	CASSYSSGLGNTEAFF	TGTGCCAGCAGTTACTCGTCAGGGTTGGGGAACACTGAAGCTTTCTTT
TRBV2	TRBJ1-4	many	.	CASSLTENRNEKLFF	TGTGCCAGCAGCCTGACAGAAAACCGTAATGAAAAACTGTTTTTT